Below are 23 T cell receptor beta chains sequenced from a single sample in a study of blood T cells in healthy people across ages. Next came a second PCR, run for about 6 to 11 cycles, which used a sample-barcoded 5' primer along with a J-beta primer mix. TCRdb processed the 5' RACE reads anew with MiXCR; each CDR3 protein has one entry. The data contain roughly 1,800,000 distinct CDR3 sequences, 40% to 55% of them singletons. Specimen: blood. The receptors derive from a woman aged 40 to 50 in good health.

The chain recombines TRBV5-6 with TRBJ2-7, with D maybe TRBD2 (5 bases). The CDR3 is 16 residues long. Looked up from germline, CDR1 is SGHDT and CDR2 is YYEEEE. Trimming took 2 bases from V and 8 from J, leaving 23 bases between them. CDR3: CASSFMGTGVSAKQYF. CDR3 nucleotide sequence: TGTGCCAGCAGCTTTATGGGCACCGGGGTATCTGCCAAGCAGTACTTC.

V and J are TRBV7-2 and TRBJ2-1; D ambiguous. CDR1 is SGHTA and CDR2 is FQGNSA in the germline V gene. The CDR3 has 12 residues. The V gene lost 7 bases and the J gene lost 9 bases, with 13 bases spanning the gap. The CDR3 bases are TGTGCCAGCAACCAACTACGGGCTGAGCAGTTCTTC. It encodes CASNQLRAEQFF.

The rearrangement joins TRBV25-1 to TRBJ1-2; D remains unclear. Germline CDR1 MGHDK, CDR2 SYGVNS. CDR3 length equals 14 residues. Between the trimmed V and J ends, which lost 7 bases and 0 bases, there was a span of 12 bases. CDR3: CASTSGFSNYGYTF. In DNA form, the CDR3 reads TGTGCCAGCACAAGTGGATTCTCTAACTATGGCTACACCTTC.

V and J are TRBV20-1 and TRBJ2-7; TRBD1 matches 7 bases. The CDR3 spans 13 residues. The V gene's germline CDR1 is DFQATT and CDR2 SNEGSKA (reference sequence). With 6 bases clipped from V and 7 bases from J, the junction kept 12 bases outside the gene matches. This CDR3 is CSATKQGREEQYF. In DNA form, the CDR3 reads TGCAGTGCAACAAAACAGGGGCGTGAGGAGCAGTACTTC.

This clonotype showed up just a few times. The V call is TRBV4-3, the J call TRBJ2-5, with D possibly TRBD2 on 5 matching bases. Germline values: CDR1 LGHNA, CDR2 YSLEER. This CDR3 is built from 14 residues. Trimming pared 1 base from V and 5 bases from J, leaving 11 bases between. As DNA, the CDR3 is TGCGCCAGCAGCCAAGGAGGGAACACCGAGACCCAGTACTTC. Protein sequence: CASSQGGNTETQYF.

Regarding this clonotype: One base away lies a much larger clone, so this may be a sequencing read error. The CDR3 is CASRWGADTQYF. CDR3 sequence (DNA): TGTGCCAGCAGATGGGGGGCAGATACGCAGTATTTT. The chain uses TRBV12-3 or TRBV12-4 and TRBJ2-3; a possible D gene is TRBD2 (6 bases). The CDR3 loop spans 12 amino acids. Trimming stripped 6 bases from V and 4 bases from J, with 8 bases between.

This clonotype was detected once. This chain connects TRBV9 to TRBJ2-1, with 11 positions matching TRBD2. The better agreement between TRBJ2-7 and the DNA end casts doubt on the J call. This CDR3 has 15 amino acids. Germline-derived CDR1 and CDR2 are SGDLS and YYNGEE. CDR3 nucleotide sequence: TGTGCCAGCAGCGTAACGACTAGCGGGAACAATGAGCAGTACTTC. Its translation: CASSVTTSGNNEQYF.

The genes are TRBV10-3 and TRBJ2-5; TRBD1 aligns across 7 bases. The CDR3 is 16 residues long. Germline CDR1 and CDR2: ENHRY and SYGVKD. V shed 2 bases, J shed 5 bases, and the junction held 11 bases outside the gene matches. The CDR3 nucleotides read TGTGCCATCAGTGAGCATGGACAGGCAGGTGGGGAGACCCAGTACTTC. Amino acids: CAISEHGQAGGETQYF.

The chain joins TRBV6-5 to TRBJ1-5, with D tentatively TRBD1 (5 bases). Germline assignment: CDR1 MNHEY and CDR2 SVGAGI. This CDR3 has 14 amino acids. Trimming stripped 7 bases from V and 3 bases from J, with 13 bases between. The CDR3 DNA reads TGTGCCAGCAAAAGAGGGGCAAACAATCAGCCCCAGCATTTT. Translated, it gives CASKRGANNQPQHF.

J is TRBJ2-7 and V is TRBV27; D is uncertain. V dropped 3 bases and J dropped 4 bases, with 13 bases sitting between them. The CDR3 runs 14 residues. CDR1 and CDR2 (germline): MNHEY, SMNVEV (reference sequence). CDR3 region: CASSFGPVKYEQYF. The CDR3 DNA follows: TGTGCCAGCAGTTTTGGTCCAGTAAAATACGAGCAGTACTTC.

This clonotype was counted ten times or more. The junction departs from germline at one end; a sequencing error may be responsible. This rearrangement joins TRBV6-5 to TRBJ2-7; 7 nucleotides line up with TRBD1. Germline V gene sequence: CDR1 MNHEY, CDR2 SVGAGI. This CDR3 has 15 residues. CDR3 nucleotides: TGTGCCAGCAGCTACTCGACAGGGACCTCCTACGAGCAGTACTTC. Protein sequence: CASSYSTGTSYEQYF.

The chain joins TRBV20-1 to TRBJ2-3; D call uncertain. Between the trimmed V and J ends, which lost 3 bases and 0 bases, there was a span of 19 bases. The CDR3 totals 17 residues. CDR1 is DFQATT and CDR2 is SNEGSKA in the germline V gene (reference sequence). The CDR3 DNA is TGCAGTGCTAGCCCCTTCGAGAAAATCCCCAGCACAGATACGCAGTATTTT. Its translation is CSASPFEKIPSTDTQYF.

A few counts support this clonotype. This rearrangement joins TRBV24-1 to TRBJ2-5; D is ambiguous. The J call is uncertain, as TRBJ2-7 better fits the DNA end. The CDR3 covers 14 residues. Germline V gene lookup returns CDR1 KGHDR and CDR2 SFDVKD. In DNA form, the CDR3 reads TGTGCCACCAGTGATAAAGCCTTCTCCTACGAGCAGTACTTC. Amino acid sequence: CATSDKAFSYEQYF.

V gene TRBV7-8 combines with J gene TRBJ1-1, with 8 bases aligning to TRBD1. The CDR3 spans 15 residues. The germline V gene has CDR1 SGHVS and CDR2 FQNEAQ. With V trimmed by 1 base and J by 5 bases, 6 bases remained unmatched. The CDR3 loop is CASSLVAGGLTEAFF. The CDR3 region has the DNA TGTGCCAGCAGCTTAGTAGCAGGGGGCTTGACTGAAGCTTTCTTT.

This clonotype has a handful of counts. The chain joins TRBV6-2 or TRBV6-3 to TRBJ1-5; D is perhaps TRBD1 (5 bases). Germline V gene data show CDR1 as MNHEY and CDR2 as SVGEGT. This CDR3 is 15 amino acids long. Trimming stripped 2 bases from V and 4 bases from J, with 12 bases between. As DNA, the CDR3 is TGTGCCAGCAGTTACCAGTCGGCAGGGAATCAGCCCCAGCATTTT. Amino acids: CASSYQSAGNQPQHF.

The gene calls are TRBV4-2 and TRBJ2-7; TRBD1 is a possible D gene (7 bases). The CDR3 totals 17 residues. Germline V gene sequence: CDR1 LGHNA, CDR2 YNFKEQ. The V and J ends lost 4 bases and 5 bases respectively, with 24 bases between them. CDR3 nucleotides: TGTGCCAGCAGCCTTGGTCCTGGACAGGAGTGGGGGGACGAGCAGTACTTC. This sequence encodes CASSLGPGQEWGDEQYF.

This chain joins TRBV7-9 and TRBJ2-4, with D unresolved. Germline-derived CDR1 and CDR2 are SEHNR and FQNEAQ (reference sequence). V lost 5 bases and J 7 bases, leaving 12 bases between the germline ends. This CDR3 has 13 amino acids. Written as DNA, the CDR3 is TGTGCCAGCAGCCTAGGACCGTGGAACATTCAGTACTTC. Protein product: CASSLGPWNIQYF. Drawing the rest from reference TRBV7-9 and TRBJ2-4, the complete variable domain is DTGVSQNPRHKITKRGQNVTFRCDPISEHNRLYWYRQTLGQGPEFLTYFQNEAQLEKSRLLSDRFSAERPKGSFSTLEIQRTEQGDSAMYLCASSLGPWNIQYFGAGTRLSVL.

This chain's CDR3 is CASRDSFPSSYNEQFF. The CDR3 DNA is TGTGCCTCTCGGGACAGCTTCCCTAGCTCCTACAATGAGCAGTTCTTC. The chain couples TRBV3-1 to TRBJ2-1; 7 bases match TRBD1. CDR1 LGHDT and CDR2 YNNKEL come from the germline V gene (reference sequence). V shed 11 bases and J 0 bases; nucleotides not matched to a gene: 13. The CDR3 is 16 amino acids.

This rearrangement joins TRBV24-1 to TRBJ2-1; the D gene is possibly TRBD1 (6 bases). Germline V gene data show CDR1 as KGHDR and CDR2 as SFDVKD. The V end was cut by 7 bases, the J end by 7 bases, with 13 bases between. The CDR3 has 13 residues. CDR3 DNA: TGTGCCACCAGCCGCAGGGGATTGAATGAGCAGTTCTTC. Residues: CATSRRGLNEQFF.

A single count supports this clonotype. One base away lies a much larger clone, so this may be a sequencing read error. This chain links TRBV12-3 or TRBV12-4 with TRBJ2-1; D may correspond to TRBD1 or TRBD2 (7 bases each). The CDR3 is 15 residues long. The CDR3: CASSLGQGDYKEQFF. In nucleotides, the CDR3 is TGTGCCAGCAGTTTAGGGCAGGGGGACTACAAGGAGCAGTTCTTC.

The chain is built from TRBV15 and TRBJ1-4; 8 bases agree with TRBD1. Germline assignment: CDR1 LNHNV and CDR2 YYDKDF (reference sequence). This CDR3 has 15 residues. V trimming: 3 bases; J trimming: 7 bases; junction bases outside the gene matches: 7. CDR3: CATSSLRGPGEKLFF. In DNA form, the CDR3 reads TGTGCCACCAGCAGTCTCAGGGGGCCTGGTGAAAAACTGTTTTTT.

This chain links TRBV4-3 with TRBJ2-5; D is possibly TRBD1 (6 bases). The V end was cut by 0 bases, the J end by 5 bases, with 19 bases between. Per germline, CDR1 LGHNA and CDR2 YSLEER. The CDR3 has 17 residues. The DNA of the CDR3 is TGCGCCAGCAGCCAAGAATCGGGGCAGGGGATCCGCGAGACCCAGTACTTC. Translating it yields CASSQESGQGIRETQYF.

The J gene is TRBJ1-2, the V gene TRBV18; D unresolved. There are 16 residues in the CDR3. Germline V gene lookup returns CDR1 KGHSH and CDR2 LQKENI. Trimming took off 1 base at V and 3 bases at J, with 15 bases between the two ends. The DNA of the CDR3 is TGTGCCAGCTCACCACAGTCGGTCAGGCGGGACTATGGCTACACCTTC. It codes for CASSPQSVRRDYGYTF.